The present TCR beta chain was sequenced within a study of regulatory T cells in long-lasting Graves disease. Study conclusions and caveats: Examination was confined to peripheral blood, excluding thyroid tissue. Newly diagnosed disease favored TRBV20-1 and TRBJ2-1 over persistent disease. Lower TCR diversity was seen in persistent Graves' patients than in newly diagnosed ones.

Arm-PCR of CDR3 regions with iRepertoire HTBI primers generated TCR beta libraries. TCRdb passed the multiplex PCR reads through MiXCR, listing each CDR3 protein once. This table holds 360,000 or so distinct CDR3 sequences, 15% to 20% found once. About this clonotype: What it binds is not known.

V lost 6 bases, J lost 7 bases, and 21 bases lay in between. This CDR3 has 15 amino acids. Indicated time point: newly diagnosed GD, antithyroid drugs for less than 3 months. PBMCs were the source of the RNA used for TCR sequencing. These data are also associated with another study on T cells in Graves' hyperthyroidism and ophthalmopathy. That work contributes: Most expanded thyroid clonotypes above 0.001 also appeared in blood.

This TCR was recovered from a woman aged 18-30 years with Graves disease. The V gene is TRBV12-3 or TRBV12-4, the J gene TRBJ2-5; D may be TRBD1 (6 bases). The starting material was peripheral blood mononuclear cells (PBMCs), obtained at new diagnosis, from a patient treated with antithyroid drugs. CDR3 in amino acids: CASRSRTGNTGTQYF. In nucleotides, the CDR3 is TGTGCCAGCAGGAGCCGTACAGGGAACACGGGGACCCAGTACTTC.